This T cell receptor beta chain was captured in a study of blood T cell repertoires in COVID-19. Study-wide background: The United States, Italy and Spain supplied acute and convalescent COVID-19 samples. T cells, B-cell-depleted T cells, or PBMCs supplied cDNA or gDNA.

Trimming took off 0 bases at V and 9 bases at J, with 13 bases between the two ends. Per germline, CDR1 SGDLS and CDR2 YYNGEE. This CDR3 has 14 residues. Under the authors' procedure: Amplifying reference gene primers gave estimates of nucleated cell counts. The table came from immunoSEQ multiplex PCR; TCRdb's copy has only in-frame clones and leaves some out. V and J calls and clone size are given by that table; D and trimming were obtained from the DNA. The table lists 60,000 to 70,000 clones, 70% to 90% of them singletons. The chain employs TRBV9 and TRBJ1-3; maybe TRBD1 (6 bases). The TCR comes from a man aged 50-60 years with active COVID-19. Sequencing input: peripheral blood. The CDR3, as DNA: TGTGCCAGCAGCGTAGATCCTACCAGGGGCACCATATATTTT. Translation: CASSVDPTRGTIYF.